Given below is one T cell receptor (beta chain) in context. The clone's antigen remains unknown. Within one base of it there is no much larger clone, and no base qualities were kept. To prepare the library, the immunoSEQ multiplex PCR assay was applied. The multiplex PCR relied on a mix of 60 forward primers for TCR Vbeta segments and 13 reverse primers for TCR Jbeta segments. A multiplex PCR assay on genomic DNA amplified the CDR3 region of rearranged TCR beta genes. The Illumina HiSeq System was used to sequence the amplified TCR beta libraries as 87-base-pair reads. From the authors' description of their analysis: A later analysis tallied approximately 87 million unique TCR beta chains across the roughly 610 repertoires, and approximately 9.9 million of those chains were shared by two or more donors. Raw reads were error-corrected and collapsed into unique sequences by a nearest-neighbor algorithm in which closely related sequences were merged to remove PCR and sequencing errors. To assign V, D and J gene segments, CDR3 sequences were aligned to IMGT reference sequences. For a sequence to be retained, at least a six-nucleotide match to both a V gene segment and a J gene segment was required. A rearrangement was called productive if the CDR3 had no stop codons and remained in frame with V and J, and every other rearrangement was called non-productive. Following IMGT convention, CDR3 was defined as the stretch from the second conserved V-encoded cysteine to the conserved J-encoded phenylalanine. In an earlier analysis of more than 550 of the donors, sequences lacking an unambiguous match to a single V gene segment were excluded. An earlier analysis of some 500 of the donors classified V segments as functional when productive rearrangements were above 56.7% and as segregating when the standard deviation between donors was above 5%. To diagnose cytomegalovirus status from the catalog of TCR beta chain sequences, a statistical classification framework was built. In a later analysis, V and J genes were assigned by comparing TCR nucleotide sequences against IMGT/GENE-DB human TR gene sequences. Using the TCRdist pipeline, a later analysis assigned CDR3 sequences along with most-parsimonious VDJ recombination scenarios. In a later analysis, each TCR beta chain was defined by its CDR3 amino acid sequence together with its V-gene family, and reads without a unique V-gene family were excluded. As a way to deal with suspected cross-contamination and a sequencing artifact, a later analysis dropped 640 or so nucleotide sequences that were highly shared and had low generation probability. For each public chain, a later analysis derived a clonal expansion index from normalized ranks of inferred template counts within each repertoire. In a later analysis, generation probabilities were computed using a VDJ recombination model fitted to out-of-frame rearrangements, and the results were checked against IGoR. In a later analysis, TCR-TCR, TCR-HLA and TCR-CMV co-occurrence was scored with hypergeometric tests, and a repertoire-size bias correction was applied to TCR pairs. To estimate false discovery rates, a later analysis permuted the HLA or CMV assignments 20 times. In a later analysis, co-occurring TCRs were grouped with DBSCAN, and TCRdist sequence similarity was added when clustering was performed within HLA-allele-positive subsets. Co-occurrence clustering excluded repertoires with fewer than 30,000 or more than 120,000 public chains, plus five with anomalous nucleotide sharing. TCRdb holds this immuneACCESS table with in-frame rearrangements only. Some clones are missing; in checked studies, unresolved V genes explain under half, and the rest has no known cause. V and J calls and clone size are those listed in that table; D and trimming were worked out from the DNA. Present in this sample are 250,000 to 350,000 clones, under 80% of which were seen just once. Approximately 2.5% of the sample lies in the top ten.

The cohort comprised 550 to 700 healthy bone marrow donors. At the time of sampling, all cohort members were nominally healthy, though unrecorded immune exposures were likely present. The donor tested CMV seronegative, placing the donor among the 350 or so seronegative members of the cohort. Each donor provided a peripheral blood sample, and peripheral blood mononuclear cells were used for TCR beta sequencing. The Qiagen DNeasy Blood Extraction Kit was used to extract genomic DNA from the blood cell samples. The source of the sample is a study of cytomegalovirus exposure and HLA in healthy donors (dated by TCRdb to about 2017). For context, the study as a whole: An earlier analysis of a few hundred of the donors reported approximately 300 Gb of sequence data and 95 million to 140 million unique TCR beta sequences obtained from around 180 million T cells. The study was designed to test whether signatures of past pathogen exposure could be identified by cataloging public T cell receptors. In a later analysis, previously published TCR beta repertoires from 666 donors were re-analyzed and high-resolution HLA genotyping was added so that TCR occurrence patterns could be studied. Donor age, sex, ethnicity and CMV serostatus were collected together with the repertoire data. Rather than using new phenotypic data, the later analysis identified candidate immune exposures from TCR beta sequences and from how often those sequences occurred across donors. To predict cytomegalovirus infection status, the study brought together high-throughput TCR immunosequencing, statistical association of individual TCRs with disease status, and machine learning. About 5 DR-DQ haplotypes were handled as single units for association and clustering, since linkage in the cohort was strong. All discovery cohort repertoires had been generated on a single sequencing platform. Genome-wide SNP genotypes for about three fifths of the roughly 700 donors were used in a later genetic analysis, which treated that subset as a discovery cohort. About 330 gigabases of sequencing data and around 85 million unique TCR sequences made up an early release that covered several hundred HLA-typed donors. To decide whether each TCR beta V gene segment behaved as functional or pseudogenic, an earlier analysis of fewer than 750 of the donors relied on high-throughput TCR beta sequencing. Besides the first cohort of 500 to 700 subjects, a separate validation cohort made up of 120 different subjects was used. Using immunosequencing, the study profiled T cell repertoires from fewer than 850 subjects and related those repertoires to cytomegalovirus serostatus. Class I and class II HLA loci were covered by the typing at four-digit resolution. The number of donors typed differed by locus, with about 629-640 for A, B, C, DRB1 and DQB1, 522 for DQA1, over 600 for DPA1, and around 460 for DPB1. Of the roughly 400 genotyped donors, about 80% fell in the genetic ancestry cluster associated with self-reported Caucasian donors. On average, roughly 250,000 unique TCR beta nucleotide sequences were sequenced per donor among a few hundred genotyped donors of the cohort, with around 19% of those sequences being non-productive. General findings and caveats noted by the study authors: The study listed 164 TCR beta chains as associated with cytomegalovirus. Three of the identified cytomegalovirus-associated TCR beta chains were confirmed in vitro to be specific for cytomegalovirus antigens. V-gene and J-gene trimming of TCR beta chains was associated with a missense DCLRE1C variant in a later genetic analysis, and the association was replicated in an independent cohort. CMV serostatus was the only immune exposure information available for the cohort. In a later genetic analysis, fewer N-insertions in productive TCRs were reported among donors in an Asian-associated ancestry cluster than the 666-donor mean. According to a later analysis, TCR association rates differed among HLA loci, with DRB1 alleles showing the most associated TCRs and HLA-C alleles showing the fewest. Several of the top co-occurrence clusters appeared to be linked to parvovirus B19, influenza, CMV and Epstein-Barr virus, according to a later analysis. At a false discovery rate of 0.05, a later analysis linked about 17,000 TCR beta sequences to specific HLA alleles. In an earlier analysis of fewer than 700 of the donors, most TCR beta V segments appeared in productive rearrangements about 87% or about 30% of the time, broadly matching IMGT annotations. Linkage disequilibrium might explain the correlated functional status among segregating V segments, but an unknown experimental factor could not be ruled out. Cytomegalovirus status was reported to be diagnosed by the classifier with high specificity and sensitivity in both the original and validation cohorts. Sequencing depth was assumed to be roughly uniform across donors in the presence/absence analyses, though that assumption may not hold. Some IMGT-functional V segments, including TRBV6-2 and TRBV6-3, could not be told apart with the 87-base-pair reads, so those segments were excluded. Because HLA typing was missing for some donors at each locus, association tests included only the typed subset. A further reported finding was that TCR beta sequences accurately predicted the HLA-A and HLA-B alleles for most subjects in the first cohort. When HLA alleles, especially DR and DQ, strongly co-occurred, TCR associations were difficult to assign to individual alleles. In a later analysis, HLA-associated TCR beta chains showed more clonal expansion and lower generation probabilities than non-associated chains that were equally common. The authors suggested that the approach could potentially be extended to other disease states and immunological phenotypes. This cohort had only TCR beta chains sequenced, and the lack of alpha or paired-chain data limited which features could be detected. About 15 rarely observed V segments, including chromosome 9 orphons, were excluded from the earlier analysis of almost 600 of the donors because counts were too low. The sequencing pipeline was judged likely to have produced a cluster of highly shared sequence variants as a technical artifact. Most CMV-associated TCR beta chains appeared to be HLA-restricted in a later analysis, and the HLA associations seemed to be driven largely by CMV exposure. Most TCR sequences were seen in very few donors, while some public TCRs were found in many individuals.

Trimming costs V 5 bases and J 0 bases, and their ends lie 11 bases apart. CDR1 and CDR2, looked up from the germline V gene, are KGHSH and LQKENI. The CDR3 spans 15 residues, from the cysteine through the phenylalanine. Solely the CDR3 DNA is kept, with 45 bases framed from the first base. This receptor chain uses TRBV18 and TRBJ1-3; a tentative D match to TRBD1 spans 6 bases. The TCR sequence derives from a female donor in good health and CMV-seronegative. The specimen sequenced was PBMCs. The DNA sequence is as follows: TGTGCCAGCTCATTACAGGGCTCCTCTGGAAACACCATATATTTT. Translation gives CASSLQGSSGNTIYF.